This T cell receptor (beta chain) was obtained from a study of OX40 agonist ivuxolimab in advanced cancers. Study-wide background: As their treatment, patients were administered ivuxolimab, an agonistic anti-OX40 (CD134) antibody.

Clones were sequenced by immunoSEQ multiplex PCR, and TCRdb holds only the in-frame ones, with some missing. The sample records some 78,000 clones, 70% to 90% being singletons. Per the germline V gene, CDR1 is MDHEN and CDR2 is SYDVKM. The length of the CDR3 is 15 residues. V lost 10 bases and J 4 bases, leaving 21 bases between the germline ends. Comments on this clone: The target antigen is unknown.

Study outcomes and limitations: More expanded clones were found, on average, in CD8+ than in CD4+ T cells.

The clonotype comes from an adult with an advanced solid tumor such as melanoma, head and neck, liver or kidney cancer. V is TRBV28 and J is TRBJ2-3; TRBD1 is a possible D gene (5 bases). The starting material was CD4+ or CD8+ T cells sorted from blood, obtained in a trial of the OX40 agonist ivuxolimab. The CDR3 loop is CATTRPGNRPDTQYF. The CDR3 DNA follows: TGTGCCACCACTCGCCCAGGGAATAGGCCAGATACGCAGTATTTT.